Listed here is a single T cell receptor (beta chain). The antigen is unknown. A second PCR, run for roughly 7 to 11 cycles, used a sample-barcoded 5' primer plus a J-beta primer mix. TCRdb reanalysed the 5' RACE reads using MiXCR and keeps one entry per CDR3 protein. This table holds about 970,000 distinct CDR3 sequences, just over 50% found once. The data stem from a study of blood T cells in healthy people across ages. On the study more broadly: For every two T cells, template switching captured about one barcoded beta molecule. Findings and limits, study-wide: Older individuals had lower TCR beta diversity per million T cells (the decline was roughly linear).

This CDR3 spans 12 amino acids. V was cut by 0 bases and J by 1 base, with 3 bases left in between. The V gene's germline CDR1 is SQVTM and CDR2 ANQGSEA. The sequenced material came from blood. The receptor was isolated from a woman in her fifties or sixties in good health. The genes are TRBV29-1 and TRBJ1-2; no definite D call. The DNA for the CDR3 is TGCAGCGTTGAAGACAGTAACTATGGCTACACCTTC. Protein product: CSVEDSNYGYTF.